This TCR beta chain was obtained from a study of cytomegalovirus exposure and HLA in healthy donors. Overall study findings and caveats: A classifier reportedly called cytomegalovirus status with high sensitivity and specificity.

The V gene's germline CDR1 is MNHEY and CDR2 SMNVEV (reference sequence). The V gene lost 8 bases and the J gene lost 4 bases, with 24 bases spanning the gap. There are 16 residues in the CDR3. 60 Vbeta and 13 Jbeta primers were used in PCR. Sequenced by immunoSEQ multiplex PCR; TCRdb stores in-frame clones only, minus some. The sample includes 160,000 or so clones, under 90% of them seen just once. This clone was recorded a few times. The target antigen is unknown. Sequenced: PBMCs. The chain couples TRBV27 to TRBJ2-7, with a tentative D call TRBD1 (6 bases). This sequence originates from a man younger than 30 in good health and CMV-seronegative. DNA of the CDR3: TGTGCCAGCGGTGATGGGGCAGGGGTCTCCCCTTACGAGCAGTACTTC. Its translation: CASGDGAGVSPYEQYF.